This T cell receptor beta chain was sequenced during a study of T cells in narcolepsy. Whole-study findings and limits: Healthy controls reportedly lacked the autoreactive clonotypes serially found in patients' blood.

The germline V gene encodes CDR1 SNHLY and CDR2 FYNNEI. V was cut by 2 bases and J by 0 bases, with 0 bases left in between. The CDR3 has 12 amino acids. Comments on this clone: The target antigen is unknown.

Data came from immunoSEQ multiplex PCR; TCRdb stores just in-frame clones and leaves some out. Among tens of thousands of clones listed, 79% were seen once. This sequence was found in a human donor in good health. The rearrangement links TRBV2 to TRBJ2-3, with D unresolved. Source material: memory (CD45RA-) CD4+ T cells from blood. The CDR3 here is CASSESTDTQYF. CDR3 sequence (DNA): TGTGCCAGCAGTGAAAGCACAGATACGCAGTATTTT.